This T cell receptor beta chain was obtained from a study of shared clonotypes between healthy human individuals. Profiled with immunoSEQ multiplex PCR; TCRdb holds only in-frame clones, not every one. The sample shows around 2.1 million clones, approximately 95% of them seen only once. V lost 5 bases to trimming and J lost 1 base, with 13 bases between them. This CDR3 region has 14 residues. CDR1 GTSNPN and CDR2 SVGIG come from the germline V gene (reference sequence). The specimen sequenced was naive CD4+ T cells sorted from blood. The subset: CD45RA+ positively selected. V usage is TRBV30 and J usage is TRBJ2-3, with D possibly matching TRBD1 (6 bases). This clonotype originated in a man between 18 and 29 years old in good health. CDR3 in amino acids: CAWSRGKGTDTQYF. CDR3 nucleotide sequence: TGTGCCTGGTCAAGGGGGAAGGGCACAGATACGCAGTATTTT.